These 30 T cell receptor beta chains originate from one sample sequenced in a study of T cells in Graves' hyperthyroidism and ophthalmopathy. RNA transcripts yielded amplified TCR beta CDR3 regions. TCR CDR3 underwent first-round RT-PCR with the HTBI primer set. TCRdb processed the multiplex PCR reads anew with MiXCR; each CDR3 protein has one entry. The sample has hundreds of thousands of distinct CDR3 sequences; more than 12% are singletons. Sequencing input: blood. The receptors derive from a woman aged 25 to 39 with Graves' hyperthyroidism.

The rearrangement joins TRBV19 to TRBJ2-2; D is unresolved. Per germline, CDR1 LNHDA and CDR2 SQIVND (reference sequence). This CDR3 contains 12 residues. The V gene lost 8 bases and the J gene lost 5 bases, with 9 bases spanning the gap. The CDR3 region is CASGRVTGELFF. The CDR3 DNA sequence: TGTGCCAGTGGTAGAGTGACCGGGGAGCTGTTTTTT. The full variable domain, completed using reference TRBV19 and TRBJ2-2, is DGGITQSPKYLFRKEGQNVTLSCEQNLNHDAMYWYRQDPGQGLRLIYYSQIVNDFQKGDIAEGYSVSREKKESFPLTVTSAQKNPTAFYLCASGRVTGELFFGEGSRLTVL.

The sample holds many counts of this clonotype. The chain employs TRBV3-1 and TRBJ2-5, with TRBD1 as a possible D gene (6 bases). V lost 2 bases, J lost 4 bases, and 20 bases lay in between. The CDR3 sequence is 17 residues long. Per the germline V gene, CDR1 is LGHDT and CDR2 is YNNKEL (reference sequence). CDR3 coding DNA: TGTGCCAGCAGCCAAACTACAGGGTTCTCAGCGTCAGAGACCCAGTACTTC. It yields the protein CASSQTTGFSASETQYF.

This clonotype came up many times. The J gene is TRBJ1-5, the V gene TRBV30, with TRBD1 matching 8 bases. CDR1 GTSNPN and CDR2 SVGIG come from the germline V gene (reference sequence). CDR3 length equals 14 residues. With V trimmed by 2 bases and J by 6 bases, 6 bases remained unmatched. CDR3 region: CAWSWSGGGQPQHF. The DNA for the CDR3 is TGTGCCTGGAGTTGGTCAGGGGGCGGTCAGCCCCAGCATTTT.

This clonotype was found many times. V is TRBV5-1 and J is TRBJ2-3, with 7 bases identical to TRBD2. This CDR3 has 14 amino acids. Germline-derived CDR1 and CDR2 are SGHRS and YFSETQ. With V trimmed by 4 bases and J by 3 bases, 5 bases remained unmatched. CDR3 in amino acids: CASSPRTRTDTQYF. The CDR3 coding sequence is TGCGCCAGCAGCCCGAGGACTAGAACAGATACGCAGTATTTT.

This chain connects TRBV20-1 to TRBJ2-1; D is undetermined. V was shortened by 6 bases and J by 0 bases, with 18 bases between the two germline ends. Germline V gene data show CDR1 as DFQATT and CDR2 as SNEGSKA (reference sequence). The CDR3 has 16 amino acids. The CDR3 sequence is CSAQALGQSSYNEQFF. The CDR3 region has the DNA TGCAGTGCGCAGGCCCTAGGTCAGAGCTCCTACAATGAGCAGTTCTTC.

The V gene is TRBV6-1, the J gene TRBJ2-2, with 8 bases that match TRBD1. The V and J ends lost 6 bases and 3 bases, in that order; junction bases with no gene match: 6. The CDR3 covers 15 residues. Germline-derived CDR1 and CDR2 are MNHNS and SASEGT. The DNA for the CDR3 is TGTGCCAGCAGGCCTCCGGGACAGGACACCGGGGAGCTGTTTTTT. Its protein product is CASRPPGQDTGELFF.

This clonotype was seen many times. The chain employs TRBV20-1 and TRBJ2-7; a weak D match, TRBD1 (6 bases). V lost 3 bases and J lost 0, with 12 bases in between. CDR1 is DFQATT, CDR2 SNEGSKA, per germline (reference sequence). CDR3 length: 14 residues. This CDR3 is CSASFTGYSYEQYF. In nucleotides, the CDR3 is TGCAGTGCTAGTTTTACAGGGTACTCCTACGAGCAGTACTTC.

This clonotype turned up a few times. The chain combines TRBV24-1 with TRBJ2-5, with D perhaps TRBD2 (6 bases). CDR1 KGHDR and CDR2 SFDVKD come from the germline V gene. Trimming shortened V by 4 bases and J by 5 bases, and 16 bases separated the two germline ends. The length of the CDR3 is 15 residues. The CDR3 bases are TGTGCCACCAGTGAGGGACTTCGGGGTAGGGAGACCCAGTACTTC. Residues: CATSEGLRGRETQYF.

Here the CDR3 reads CSAFSGGVGEQFF. The CDR3 region has the DNA TGCAGTGCTTTTTCTGGGGGGGTAGGTGAGCAGTTCTTC. This rearrangement joins TRBV20-1 to TRBJ2-1, with TRBD2 identical over 7 bases. The CDR3 covers 13 residues. CDR1 and CDR2 from the germline V gene are DFQATT and SNEGSKA (reference sequence). V trimming: 5 bases; J trimming: 9 bases; junction bases outside the gene matches: 10.

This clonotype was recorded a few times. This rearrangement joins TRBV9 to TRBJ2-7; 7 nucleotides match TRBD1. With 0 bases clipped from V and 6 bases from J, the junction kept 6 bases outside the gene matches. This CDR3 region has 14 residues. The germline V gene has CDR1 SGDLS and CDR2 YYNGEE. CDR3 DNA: TGTGCCAGCAGCGTAGACCAACAGGGGACCGAGCAGTACTTC. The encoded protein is CASSVDQQGTEQYF.

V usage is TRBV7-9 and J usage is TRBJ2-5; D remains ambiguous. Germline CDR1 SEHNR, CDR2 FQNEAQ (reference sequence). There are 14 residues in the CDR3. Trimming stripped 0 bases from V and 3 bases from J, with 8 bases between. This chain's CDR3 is CASSLARPEETQYF. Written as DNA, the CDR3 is TGTGCCAGCAGCTTAGCGAGGCCGGAAGAGACCCAGTACTTC.

This CDR3 is CAGRGGEKLFF. CDR3 DNA sequence: TGTGCCGGTCGGGGGGGTGAAAAACTGTTTTTT. This chain links TRBV30 with TRBJ1-4; TRBD1 is a possible D gene (5 bases). This CDR3 spans 11 amino acids. Germline V gene data show CDR1 as GTSNPN and CDR2 as SVGIG (reference sequence). The V and J ends lost 8 bases and 7 bases respectively, with 11 bases between them.

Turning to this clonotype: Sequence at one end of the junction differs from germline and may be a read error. The CDR3 bases are TGTGCCAGCAGTTTATTACAGGGGTACACTGAAACTTTCTTT. It translates to CASSLLQGYTETFF. The chain combines TRBV12-3 or TRBV12-4 with TRBJ1-1; TRBD1 aligns across 7 bases. CDR3 length: 14 residues.

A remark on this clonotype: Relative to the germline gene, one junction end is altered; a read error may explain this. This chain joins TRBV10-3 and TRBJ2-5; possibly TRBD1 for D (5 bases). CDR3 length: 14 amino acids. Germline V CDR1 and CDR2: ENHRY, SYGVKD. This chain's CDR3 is CASSYAPGQETQYF. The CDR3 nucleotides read TGTGCCAGCAGTTACGCCCCAGGGCAAGAGACCCAGTACTTC.

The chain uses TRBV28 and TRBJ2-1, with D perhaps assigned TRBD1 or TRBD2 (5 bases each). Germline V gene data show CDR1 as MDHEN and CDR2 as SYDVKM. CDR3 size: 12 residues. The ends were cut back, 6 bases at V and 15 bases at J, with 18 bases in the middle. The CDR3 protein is CASSLAQGGRFF. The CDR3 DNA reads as TGTGCCAGCAGCCTGGCCCAGGGCGGGCGGTTCTTC.

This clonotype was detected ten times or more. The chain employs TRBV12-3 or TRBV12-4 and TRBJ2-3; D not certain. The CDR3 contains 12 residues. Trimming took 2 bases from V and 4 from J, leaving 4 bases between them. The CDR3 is CASSLWADTQYF. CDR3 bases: TGTGCCAGCAGTTTATGGGCAGATACGCAGTATTTT.

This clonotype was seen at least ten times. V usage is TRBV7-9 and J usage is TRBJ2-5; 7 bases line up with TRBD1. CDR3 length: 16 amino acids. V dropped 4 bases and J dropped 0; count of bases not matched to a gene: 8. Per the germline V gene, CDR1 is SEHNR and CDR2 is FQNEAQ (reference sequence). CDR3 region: CASSSYIGTDQETQYF. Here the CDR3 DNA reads TGTGCCAGCAGCTCCTACATTGGGACAGACCAAGAGACCCAGTACTTC.

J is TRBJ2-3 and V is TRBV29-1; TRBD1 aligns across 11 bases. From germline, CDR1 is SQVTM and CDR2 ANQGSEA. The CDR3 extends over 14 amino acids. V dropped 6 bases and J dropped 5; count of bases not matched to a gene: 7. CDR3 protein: CSVAGQGAKDTQYF. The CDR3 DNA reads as TGCAGCGTCGCTGGACAGGGGGCGAAAGATACGCAGTATTTT.

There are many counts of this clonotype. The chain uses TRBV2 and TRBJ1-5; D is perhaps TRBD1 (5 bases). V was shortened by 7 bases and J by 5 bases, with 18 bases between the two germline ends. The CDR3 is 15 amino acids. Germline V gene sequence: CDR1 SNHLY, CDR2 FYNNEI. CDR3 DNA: TGTGCCAGCACCCGGGTCCAGGGAATGGATCAGCCCCAGCATTTT. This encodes CASTRVQGMDQPQHF.

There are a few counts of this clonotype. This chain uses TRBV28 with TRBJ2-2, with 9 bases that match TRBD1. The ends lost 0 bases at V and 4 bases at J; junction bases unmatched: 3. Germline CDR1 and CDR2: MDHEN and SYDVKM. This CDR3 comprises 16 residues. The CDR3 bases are TGTGCCAGCAGTTTATGGGGACAGGGCGGCACCGGGGAGCTGTTTTTT. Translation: CASSLWGQGGTGELFF. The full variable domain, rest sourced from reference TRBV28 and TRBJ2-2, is DVKVTQSSRYLVKRTGEKVFLECVQDMDHENMFWYRQDPGLGLRLIYFSYDVKMKEKGDIPEGYSVSREKKERFSLILESASTNQTSMYLCASSLWGQGGTGELFFGEGSRLTVL.

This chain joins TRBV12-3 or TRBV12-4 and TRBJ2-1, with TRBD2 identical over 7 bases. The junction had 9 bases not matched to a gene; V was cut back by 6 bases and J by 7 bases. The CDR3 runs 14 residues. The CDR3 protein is CASRPAGEKNEQFF. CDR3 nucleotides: TGTGCCAGCAGGCCCGCGGGAGAAAAAAATGAGCAGTTCTTC.

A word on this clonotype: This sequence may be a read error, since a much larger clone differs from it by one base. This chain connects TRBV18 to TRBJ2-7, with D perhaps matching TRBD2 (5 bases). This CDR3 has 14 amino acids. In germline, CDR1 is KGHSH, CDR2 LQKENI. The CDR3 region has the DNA TGTGCCAGCTCCAGGACTCCAGACTCGGGCGAGCAGCACTTC. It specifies CASSRTPDSGEQHF.

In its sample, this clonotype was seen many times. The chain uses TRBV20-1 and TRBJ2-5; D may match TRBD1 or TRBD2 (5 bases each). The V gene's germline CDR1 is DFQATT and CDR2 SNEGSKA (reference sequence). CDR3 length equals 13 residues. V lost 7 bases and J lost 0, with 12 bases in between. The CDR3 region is CSVPGRDQETQYF. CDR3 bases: TGCAGTGTTCCGGGACGGGACCAAGAGACCCAGTACTTC.

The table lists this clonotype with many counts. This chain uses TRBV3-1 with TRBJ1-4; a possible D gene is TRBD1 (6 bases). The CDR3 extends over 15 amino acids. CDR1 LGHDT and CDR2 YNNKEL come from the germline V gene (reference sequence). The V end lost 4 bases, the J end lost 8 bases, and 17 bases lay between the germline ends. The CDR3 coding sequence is TGTGCCAGCAGCCGGACGACAGGCGGACGGGAAAAACTGTTTTTT. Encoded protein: CASSRTTGGREKLFF.

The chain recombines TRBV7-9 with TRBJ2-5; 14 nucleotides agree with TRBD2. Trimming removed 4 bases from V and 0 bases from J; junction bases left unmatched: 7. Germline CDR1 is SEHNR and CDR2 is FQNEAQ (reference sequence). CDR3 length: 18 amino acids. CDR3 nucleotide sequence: TGTGCCAGCAGCTCGGGACTAGCGGGAGCAAAGTACCAAGAGACCCAGTACTTC. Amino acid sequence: CASSSGLAGAKYQETQYF.

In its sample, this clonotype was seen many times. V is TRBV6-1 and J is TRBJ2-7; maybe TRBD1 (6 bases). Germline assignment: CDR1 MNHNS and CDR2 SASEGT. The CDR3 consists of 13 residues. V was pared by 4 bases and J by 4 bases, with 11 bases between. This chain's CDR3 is CASSVGTQYEQYF. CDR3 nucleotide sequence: TGTGCCAGCAGTGTGGGGACACAATACGAGCAGTACTTC.

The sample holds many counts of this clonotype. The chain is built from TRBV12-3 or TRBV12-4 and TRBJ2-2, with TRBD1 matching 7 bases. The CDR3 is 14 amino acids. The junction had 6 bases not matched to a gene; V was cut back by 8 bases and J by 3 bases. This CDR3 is CASFRQGYTGELFF. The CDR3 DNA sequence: TGTGCCAGCTTTAGACAGGGCTACACCGGGGAGCTGTTTTTT.

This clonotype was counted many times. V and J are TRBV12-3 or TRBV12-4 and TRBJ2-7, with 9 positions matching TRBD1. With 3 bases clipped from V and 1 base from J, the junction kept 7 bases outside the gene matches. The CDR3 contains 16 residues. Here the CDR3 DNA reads TGTGCCAGCAGTTTTTCTCCGACAGGGGGATCCTACGAGCAGTACTTC. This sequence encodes CASSFSPTGGSYEQYF.

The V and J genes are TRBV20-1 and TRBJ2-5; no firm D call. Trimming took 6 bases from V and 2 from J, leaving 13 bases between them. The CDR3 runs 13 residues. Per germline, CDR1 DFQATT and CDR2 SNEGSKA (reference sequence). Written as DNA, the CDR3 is TGCAGTGCGAAGGATCACGGACAAGAGACCCAGTACTTC. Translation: CSAKDHGQETQYF.

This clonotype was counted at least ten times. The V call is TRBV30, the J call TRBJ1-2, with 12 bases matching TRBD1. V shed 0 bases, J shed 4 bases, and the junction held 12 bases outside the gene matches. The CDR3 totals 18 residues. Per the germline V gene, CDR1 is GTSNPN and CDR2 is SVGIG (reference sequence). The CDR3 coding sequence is TGTGCCTGGAGTGTTACCGGGACAGGGGGCGCAAGGATCTATGGCTACACCTTC. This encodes CAWSVTGTGGARIYGYTF.